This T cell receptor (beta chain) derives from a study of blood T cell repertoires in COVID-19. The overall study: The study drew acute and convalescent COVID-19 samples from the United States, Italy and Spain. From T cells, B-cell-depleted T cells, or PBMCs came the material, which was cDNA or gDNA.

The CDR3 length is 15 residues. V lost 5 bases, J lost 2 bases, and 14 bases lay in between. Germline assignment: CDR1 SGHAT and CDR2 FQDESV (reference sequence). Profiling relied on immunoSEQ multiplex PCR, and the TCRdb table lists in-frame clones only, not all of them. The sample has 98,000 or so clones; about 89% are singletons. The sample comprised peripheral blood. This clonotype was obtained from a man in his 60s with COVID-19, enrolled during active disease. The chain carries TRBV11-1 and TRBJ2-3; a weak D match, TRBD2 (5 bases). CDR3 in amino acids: CASSPQAGDTDTQYF. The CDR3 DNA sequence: TGTGCCAGCAGCCCTCAGGCCGGGGACACAGATACGCAGTATTTT.